Shown below are 26 T cell receptor beta chains from a single sample sequenced in a study of shared clonotypes between healthy human individuals. Terminally differentiated effector memory CD45RA+ cells were excluded by CCR7 positive selection of CD45RO-negative cells. The data were produced by immunoSEQ multiplex PCR, yet TCRdb's version contains in-frame clones alone and is incomplete. The sample yields hundreds of thousands of clones, about 95% seen once. Sequenced material: naive CD8+ T cells sorted from blood. The origin of the receptors is a woman under 40 in good health.

This clone was found once. The rearrangement joins TRBV7-8 to TRBJ1-3; weak D call: TRBD1 (6 bases). This CDR3 comprises 15 residues. Trimming shortened V by 5 bases and J by 3 bases, and 14 bases separated the two germline ends. Germline values: CDR1 SGHVS, CDR2 FQNEAQ. CDR3 nucleotide sequence: TGTGCCAGCAGCACCGGGACAATAAGTGGAAACACCATATATTTT. The encoded protein is CASSTGTISGNTIYF.

In DNA, the CDR3 is TGTGCCAGCAGCTGGCTAGCGGGAGTTAACAATGAGCAGTTCTTC. Its protein product is CASSWLAGVNNEQFF. This chain links TRBV11-2 with TRBJ2-1; 10 bases are a match to TRBD2. Germline loops: CDR1 SGHAT, CDR2 FQNNGV. The CDR3 is made up of 15 amino acids. With V trimmed by 4 bases and J by 5 bases, 5 bases remained unmatched.

The V gene is TRBV7-9, the J gene TRBJ2-1; 9 bases agree with TRBD2. Germline V gives CDR1 SEHNR, CDR2 FQNEAQ (reference sequence). V was pared by 1 base and J by 5 bases, with 6 bases of the junction left unmatched. CDR3 size: 16 residues. The CDR3 region has the DNA TGTGCCAGCAGCTTAGGCCCGCTAGCGGGGCACAATGAGCAGTTCTTC. The encoded protein is CASSLGPLAGHNEQFF.

The chain combines TRBV7-3 with TRBJ2-7, with 9 bases that match TRBD2. V lost 5 bases and J lost 4; bases outside the gene matches: 12. This CDR3 spans 16 amino acids. Germline-derived CDR1 and CDR2 are SGHTA and FQGTGA. The CDR3 sequence: CASSPTASGAIYEQYF. As DNA, the CDR3 is TGTGCCAGCAGCCCAACGGCTAGCGGGGCGATATACGAGCAGTACTTC.

The chain employs TRBV27 and TRBJ2-1, with 10 bases aligning to TRBD2. CDR3 length equals 14 residues. From germline, CDR1 is MNHEY and CDR2 SMNVEV (reference sequence). J gave up 6 bases and V 8 bases, and 7 bases lay outside the gene matches. The chain's CDR3 is CASGWTSGRNEQFF. CDR3 in DNA: TGTGCCAGCGGCTGGACTAGCGGTCGCAATGAGCAGTTCTTC.

The rearrangement uses TRBV7-9 and TRBJ2-1; TRBD1 matches at 9 bases. The ends lost 1 base at V and 2 bases at J; junction bases unmatched: 9. The CDR3 contains 18 residues. Germline V gives CDR1 SEHNR, CDR2 FQNEAQ (reference sequence). CDR3 loop: CASSLGQGGLGPYNEQFF. CDR3 DNA sequence: TGTGCCAGCAGCTTAGGACAGGGGGGCCTAGGCCCCTACAATGAGCAGTTCTTC.

The V gene is TRBV28, the J gene TRBJ1-3, with D possibly TRBD1 on 6 matching bases. The CDR3 loop spans 12 amino acids. V was clipped by 7 bases and J by 9 bases, with 13 bases between them. In germline, CDR1 is MDHEN, CDR2 SYDVKM. CDR3 nucleotide sequence: TGTGCCAGCACCCCGGGGGGGCGCACCATATATTTT. Translated: CASTPGGRTIYF.

The V and J genes are TRBV28 and TRBJ2-3; D is unresolved. Per germline, CDR1 MDHEN and CDR2 SYDVKM. V shed 4 bases and J shed 0 bases, with 14 bases lying between them. CDR3 length equals 16 residues. The CDR3 DNA is TGTGCCAGCAGTTCCCCCACCGGAACTAGCACAGATACGCAGTATTTT. Residues: CASSSPTGTSTDTQYF. Full variable domain (outside the CDR3, taken from reference TRBV28 and TRBJ2-3): DVKVTQSSRYLVKRTGEKVFLECVQDMDHENMFWYRQDPGLGLRLIYFSYDVKMKEKGDIPEGYSVSREKKERFSLILESASTNQTSMYLCASSSPTGTSTDTQYFGPGTRLTVL.

The chain employs TRBV2 and TRBJ2-5; 13 nucleotides agree with TRBD2. Trimming took 4 bases from V and 5 from J; bases not matched to a gene: 7. This CDR3 spans 16 amino acids. Germline CDR1 and CDR2: SNHLY and FYNNEI. DNA for the CDR3: TGTGCCAGCAGTGCAGGAACTAGCGGGAGGGTGGAGACCCAGTACTTC. Encoded protein: CASSAGTSGRVETQYF.

The chain joins TRBV9 to TRBJ2-1; the D is unclear. CDR1 is SGDLS and CDR2 is YYNGEE in the germline V gene. The V and J ends lost 0 bases and 7 bases respectively, with 8 bases between them. CDR3 length: 13 amino acids. CDR3: CASSVAPGNEQFF. In DNA form, the CDR3 reads TGTGCCAGCAGCGTAGCTCCCGGGAATGAGCAGTTCTTC.

V and J are TRBV19 and TRBJ2-7, with 10 bases fitting TRBD2. With 3 bases clipped from V and 2 bases from J, the junction kept 4 bases outside the gene matches. In germline, CDR1 is LNHDA, CDR2 SQIVND (reference sequence). There are 15 residues in the CDR3. The CDR3 DNA reads as TGTGCCAGTAGTATTGCTAGCGGGAGTGCCTACGAGCAGTACTTC. It yields the protein CASSIASGSAYEQYF. Full variable domain (remainder filled in from reference TRBV19 and TRBJ2-7): DGGITQSPKYLFRKEGQNVTLSCEQNLNHDAMYWYRQDPGQGLRLIYYSQIVNDFQKGDIAEGYSVSREKKESFPLTVTSAQKNPTAFYLCASSIASGSAYEQYFGPGTRLTVT.

The rearrangement joins TRBV7-8 to TRBJ1-2; 8 bases are shared with TRBD1. This CDR3 is 15 amino acids long. CDR1 and CDR2 (germline): SGHVS, FQNEAQ. V lost 5 bases to trimming and J lost 4 bases; unmatched junction nucleotides: 9. The CDR3: CASSQPGGEGYGYTF. CDR3 DNA: TGTGCCAGCAGCCAACCAGGGGGCGAAGGCTATGGCTACACCTTC.

V and J are TRBV7-9 and TRBJ2-1; 7 bases line up with TRBD1. V dropped 7 bases and J dropped 8; count of bases not matched to a gene: 8. Germline assignment: CDR1 SEHNR and CDR2 FQNEAQ (reference sequence). This CDR3 contains 13 residues. In DNA form, the CDR3 reads TGTGCCAGCAACCCCCGCGACAGGGATGAGCAGTTCTTC. Amino acids: CASNPRDRDEQFF.

The rearrangement links TRBV5-6 to TRBJ2-5, with 7 bases that match TRBD1. Germline assignment: CDR1 SGHDT and CDR2 YYEEEE. This CDR3 has 14 residues. After removal of 4 bases from V and 3 bases from J, the junction contained 6 bases not matched to a gene. The CDR3 region has the DNA TGTGCCAGCAGCCCGCTAGGGACAGAAGAGACCCAGTACTTC. Translation gives CASSPLGTEETQYF.

The rearrangement links TRBV4-1 to TRBJ2-2; the match to TRBD2 covers 10 bases. This CDR3 region has 16 residues. V was pared by 4 bases and J by 7 bases, with 9 bases of the junction left unmatched. In germline, CDR1 is MGHRA, CDR2 YSYEKL. CDR3 region: CASSPEAGGEHGELFF. CDR3 nucleotides: TGCGCCAGCAGCCCCGAAGCGGGAGGGGAACACGGGGAGCTGTTTTTT.

This chain connects TRBV27 to TRBJ2-1; 9 bases are a match to TRBD1. The CDR3 is made up of 14 amino acids. V lost 7 bases and J lost 5; bases outside the gene matches: 6. Germline assignment: CDR1 MNHEY and CDR2 SMNVEV (reference sequence). CDR3 nucleotides: TGTGCCAGCACCGAGACAGGGGGAAACAATGAGCAGTTCTTC. This translates into CASTETGGNNEQFF.

The chain employs TRBV19 and TRBJ1-4; no reliable D call. The V gene lost 5 bases and the J gene lost 8 bases, with 15 bases spanning the gap. This CDR3 comprises 14 residues. CDR1 and CDR2 (germline): LNHDA, SQIVND (reference sequence). In DNA form, the CDR3 reads TGTGCCAGTAGTGCCCGAATTTTGGGAGAAAAACTGTTTTTT. Translation: CASSARILGEKLFF.

The genes are TRBV4-1 and TRBJ2-7; perhaps TRBD1 as D (5 bases). Germline CDR1 reads MGHRA; CDR2 reads YSYEKL. The CDR3 is 15 amino acids. V was pared by 0 bases and J by 0 bases, with 9 bases between. The CDR3 sequence: CASSQDQGISYEQYF. CDR3 nucleotides: TGCGCCAGCAGCCAAGATCAGGGTATCTCCTACGAGCAGTACTTC.

V is TRBV27 and J is TRBJ2-3, with D possibly called TRBD1 or TRBD2 (5 bases each). V was shortened by 8 bases and J by 3 bases, with 21 bases between the two germline ends. The CDR3 length is 16 residues. The germline CDR1 and CDR2 sequences are MNHEY and SMNVEV (reference sequence). Here the CDR3 reads CASCHRGYIRTDTQYF. The CDR3 bases are TGTGCCAGCTGCCACCGGGGCTATATAAGGACAGATACGCAGTATTTT.

The rearrangement uses TRBV4-2 and TRBJ2-5, with D perhaps given as TRBD1 or TRBD2 (6 bases each). V was shortened by 1 base and J by 11 bases, with 14 bases between the two germline ends. The CDR3 totals 13 residues. Germline values: CDR1 LGHNA, CDR2 YNFKEQ. The CDR3 reads CASSQVETGGQYF. The CDR3 coding sequence is TGTGCCAGCAGCCAAGTAGAGACAGGAGGGCAGTACTTC.

The chain couples TRBV27 to TRBJ2-7, with 7 positions matching TRBD1. Germline V gene data show CDR1 as MNHEY and CDR2 as SMNVEV (reference sequence). V dropped 6 bases and J dropped 5; count of bases not matched to a gene: 4. The CDR3 contains 12 residues. The CDR3 DNA sequence: TGTGCCAGCAGGACAGGGAGCAACGAGCAGTACTTC. It translates to CASRTGSNEQYF.

The table lists this clone with a few counts. The genes are TRBV27 and TRBJ2-1, with a tentative D call TRBD2 (5 bases). Trimming stripped 0 bases from V and 3 bases from J, with 6 bases between. The germline CDR1 and CDR2 sequences are MNHEY and SMNVEV (reference sequence). This CDR3 comprises 14 residues. This CDR3 is CASSLSGNYNEQFF. CDR3 sequence (DNA): TGTGCCAGCAGTTTATCCGGGAACTACAATGAGCAGTTCTTC.

The chain recombines TRBV19 with TRBJ2-7, with TRBD1 matching 9 bases. The CDR3 extends over 18 amino acids. Germline CDR1 reads LNHDA; CDR2 reads SQIVND (reference sequence). Trimming took 3 bases from V and 2 from J; bases not matched to a gene: 14. The CDR3 reads CASSIGTGTPLGTYEQYF. Here the CDR3 DNA reads TGTGCCAGTAGTATCGGGACAGGGACACCCCTGGGGACCTACGAGCAGTACTTC. Variable domain in full (rest from reference TRBV19 and TRBJ2-7): DGGITQSPKYLFRKEGQNVTLSCEQNLNHDAMYWYRQDPGQGLRLIYYSQIVNDFQKGDIAEGYSVSREKKESFPLTVTSAQKNPTAFYLCASSIGTGTPLGTYEQYFGPGTRLTVT.

The rearrangement joins TRBV6-1 to TRBJ1-2; 7 nucleotides align to TRBD1. In germline, CDR1 is MNHNS, CDR2 SASEGT. V lost 7 bases to trimming and J lost 6 bases; unmatched junction nucleotides: 2. This CDR3 is 11 amino acids long. CDR3 nucleotide sequence: TGTGCCAGCAATACAGGGGATGGCTACACCTTC. Translation gives CASNTGDGYTF.

This sequence joins TRBV27 and TRBJ2-1; 8 bases line up with TRBD2. With V trimmed by 6 bases and J by 2 bases, 3 bases remained unmatched. The CDR3 has 14 amino acids. The germline gives CDR1 MNHEY, CDR2 SMNVEV (reference sequence). The CDR3 loop is CASRTSVTYNEQFF. The CDR3 region has the DNA TGTGCCAGCAGGACTAGCGTCACCTACAATGAGCAGTTCTTC.

CDR3 DNA sequence: TGCGCCAGCAGCGGCACAGGGCCCCTGGGTGAAAAACTGTTTTTT. It codes for CASSGTGPLGEKLFF. This chain uses TRBV5-1 with TRBJ1-4; tentatively, D is TRBD1 (6 bases). This CDR3 has 15 residues. Germline loops: CDR1 SGHRS, CDR2 YFSETQ. V was cut by 4 bases and J by 7 bases, with 17 bases left in between.